One and the same sample provided the 21 T cell receptor beta chains below, sequenced in a study of T-cell reconstitution after alpha-beta-depleted transplantation in children. Library preparation (for TCRbeta) was performed with unique molecular identifiers. TCRdb itself ran the PCR reads through MiXCR, one entry per CDR3 protein. The sample holds over 5,500 distinct CDR3 sequences, around 10% seen once. Sequenced material: PBMCs, mostly from graft donor cells, taken 180 days after TCRalphabeta/CD19-depleted stem cell transplant. The receptors originated from a child under two years old who had a stem cell transplant for acute myeloid leukemia, so the T cells may come from the graft donor.

The chain uses TRBV5-4 and TRBJ2-6; 8 nucleotides align to TRBD2. V gave up 5 bases and J gave up 2 bases; unmatched junction bases: 9. Germline V gene sequence: CDR1 SGHNT, CDR2 YYREEE (reference sequence). The CDR3 runs to 17 residues. CDR3 in amino acids: CASRPASGGPGANVLTF. The DNA for the CDR3 is TGTGCCAGCAGACCAGCCTCGGGAGGGCCTGGGGCCAACGTCCTGACTTTC.

This clonotype came up many times. The chain employs TRBV12-3 or TRBV12-4 and TRBJ2-1; D remains unclear. The V end was cut by 6 bases, the J end by 6 bases, with 9 bases between. CDR3 length: 12 amino acids. In nucleotides, the CDR3 is TGTGCCAGCAGGGGTGGGGTCAATGAGCAGTTCTTC. Translating it yields CASRGGVNEQFF.

This clonotype was seen ten or more times. This rearrangement joins TRBV9 to TRBJ2-7; D gene ambiguous. The germline V gene encodes CDR1 SGDLS and CDR2 YYNGEE. The CDR3 loop spans 13 amino acids. Trimming took 3 bases from V and 3 from J, leaving 10 bases between them. The CDR3 reads CASSAPRGYEQYF. The CDR3 DNA follows: TGTGCCAGCAGCGCCCCCCGAGGCTACGAGCAGTACTTC.

The rearrangement links TRBV9 to TRBJ1-5, with 9 positions matching TRBD1. The CDR3 extends over 14 amino acids. V was pared by 3 bases and J by 8 bases, with 6 bases of the junction left unmatched. Per the germline V gene, CDR1 is SGDLS and CDR2 is YYNGEE. CDR3 protein: CASSASTGGKPQHF. The DNA of the CDR3 is TGTGCCAGCAGCGCCTCGACAGGGGGAAAGCCCCAGCATTTT.

By share of the sample, this clonotype is medium-sized. This chain links TRBV12-3 or TRBV12-4 with TRBJ2-5; D is ambiguous. The CDR3 has 11 residues. V shed 8 bases and J shed 2 bases, with 6 bases lying between them. The CDR3 DNA follows: TGTGCCAGCGCGGTTCAAGAGACCCAGTACTTC. Translation gives CASAVQETQYF.

This clonotype was recorded a few times. One base away lies a much larger clone, so this may be a sequencing read error. The chain combines TRBV28 with TRBJ1-2, with TRBD1 identical over 8 bases. Germline CDR1 and CDR2: MDHEN and SYDVKM. CDR3 length: 13 amino acids. The CDR3 nucleotides are TGTGCCAGCTGTGGGACAGGCACCTATGGCTACCCCTTC. The encoded protein is CASCGTGTYGYPF.

This clonotype was observed many times. V usage is TRBV28 and J usage is TRBJ2-1; D is uncertain. The CDR3 runs 13 residues. V lost 5 bases to trimming and J lost 9 bases, with 14 bases between them. Germline V gene lookup returns CDR1 MDHEN and CDR2 SYDVKM. CDR3 sequence: CASSNFWWTEQFF. The CDR3 DNA reads as TGTGCCAGCAGTAACTTCTGGTGGACTGAGCAGTTCTTC.

The sample holds many counts of this clonotype. The chain is built from TRBV3-1 and TRBJ2-7; TRBD2 agrees at 16 bases. Germline V gives CDR1 LGHDT, CDR2 YNNKEL (reference sequence). The CDR3 extends over 17 amino acids. The trim removed 3 bases at V and 4 bases at J, leaving 6 bases unmatched. CDR3 coding DNA: TGTGCCAGCAGCCAGTCCGGGACTAGCGGGAGGGTATACGAGCAGTACTTC. Residues: CASSQSGTSGRVYEQYF.

This clonotype has a handful of counts. The chain uses TRBV19 and TRBJ1-2; maybe TRBD1 (5 bases). This CDR3 has 15 residues. V was trimmed by 3 bases and J by 2 bases, leaving 13 bases between them. The germline gives CDR1 LNHDA, CDR2 SQIVND (reference sequence). This CDR3 reads CASSMKGGDNYGYTF. CDR3 coding DNA: TGTGCCAGTAGTATGAAAGGTGGGGACAACTATGGCTACACCTTC.

In its sample, this clonotype is large (0.1 to 1%). This rearrangement joins TRBV28 to TRBJ2-4; D possibly corresponds to TRBD1 (6 bases). Germline CDR1 and CDR2: MDHEN and SYDVKM. The CDR3 loop spans 16 amino acids. Trimming shortened V by 5 bases and J by 0 bases, and 14 bases separated the two germline ends. As DNA, the CDR3 is TGTGCCAGCAGTGAGACAGGTCCTCTAGCCAAAAACATTCAGTACTTC. Protein: CASSETGPLAKNIQYF. Full variable domain (remainder filled in from reference TRBV28 and TRBJ2-4): DVKVTQSSRYLVKRTGEKVFLECVQDMDHENMFWYRQDPGLGLRLIYFSYDVKMKEKGDIPEGYSVSREKKERFSLILESASTNQTSMYLCASSETGPLAKNIQYFGAGTRLSVL.

This clonotype was found many times. The CDR3 sequence is CASQRVNTGELFF. The CDR3 region has the DNA TGTGCCAGTCAGAGGGTGAACACCGGGGAGCTGTTTTTT. The V and J genes are TRBV7-9 and TRBJ2-2; a possible D gene is TRBD2 (5 bases). The CDR3 sequence is 13 residues long. The V gene lost 9 bases and the J gene lost 1 base, with 9 bases spanning the gap. Per the germline V gene, CDR1 is SEHNR and CDR2 is FQNEAQ (reference sequence).

This clonotype has a handful of counts. This sequence joins TRBV13 and TRBJ2-1, with D unresolved. The CDR3 sequence is 15 residues long. CDR1 PRHDT and CDR2 FYEKMQ come from the germline V gene (reference sequence). The V and J ends lost 6 bases and 4 bases respectively, with 16 bases between them. This CDR3 is CASSYGDRRYNEQFF. The CDR3 DNA reads TGTGCCAGCAGTTACGGAGATCGACGGTACAATGAGCAGTTCTTC.

This clonotype is judged medium-sized. In nucleotides, the CDR3 is TGCAGTGCTAACCCCGGGACTAGCGGATCCAATGAGCAGTTCTTC. Amino acid sequence: CSANPGTSGSNEQFF. This sequence joins TRBV20-1 and TRBJ2-1; 11 positions agree with TRBD2. This CDR3 spans 15 amino acids. Per the germline V gene, CDR1 is DFQATT and CDR2 is SNEGSKA (reference sequence). The V and J ends lost 4 bases and 6 bases, in that order; junction bases with no gene match: 8.

This clonotype was found many times. This chain links TRBV12-5 with TRBJ2-1; D perhaps matches TRBD2 (5 bases). Germline V gene data show CDR1 as LGHNT and CDR2 as FRNRAP. Trimming took 8 bases from V and 6 from J, leaving 14 bases between them. The CDR3 length is 13 residues. The DNA for the CDR3 is TGTGCTAGTTACACGGACCGGGGCAATGAGCAGTTCTTC. Translation: CASYTDRGNEQFF.

This clonotype showed up many times. The chain employs TRBV5-6 and TRBJ2-5; 9 bases are a match to TRBD1. Germline trimming cut 3 bases from V and 7 bases from J; bases unmatched to any gene: 7. CDR3 length: 14 amino acids. Germline values: CDR1 SGHDT, CDR2 YYEEEE. CDR3 region: CASSSGTGLGTQYF. Here the CDR3 DNA reads TGTGCCAGCAGCTCGGGGACAGGGTTGGGGACCCAGTACTTC.

This clonotype was detected many times. The chain joins TRBV24-1 to TRBJ2-1, with D maybe TRBD2 (6 bases). Trimming removed 4 bases at V and 0 bases at J, with 15 bases between. CDR1 and CDR2 (germline): KGHDR, SFDVKD. This CDR3 region has 17 residues. CDR3: CATSERGLPSSYNEQFF. The CDR3 nucleotides read TGTGCCACCAGTGAGCGGGGACTTCCGAGCTCCTACAATGAGCAGTTCTTC.

This clonotype was counted many times. The J gene is TRBJ1-4, the V gene TRBV5-1, with D unresolved. Trimming stripped 3 bases from V and 4 bases from J, with 10 bases between. Germline values: CDR1 SGHRS, CDR2 YFSETQ. This CDR3 is 14 amino acids long. CDR3 protein: CASSSPGNNEKLFF. The CDR3 bases are TGCGCCAGCAGCTCGCCGGGCAATAATGAAAAACTGTTTTTT.

This clonotype was picked up many times. The chain is built from TRBV4-1 and TRBJ2-3; D is uncertain. V lost 0 bases and J lost 2, with 18 bases in between. CDR1 is MGHRA, CDR2 YSYEKL, per germline. The CDR3 length is 18 residues. CDR3 sequence reads: CASSQDNSWGCITDTQYF. The DNA for the CDR3 is TGCGCCAGCAGCCAAGATAACTCGTGGGGTTGTATCACAGATACGCAGTATTTT.

This clonotype came up many times. The V and J genes are TRBV2 and TRBJ2-1; 10 bases agree with TRBD2. Germline trimming cut 5 bases from V and 4 bases from J; bases unmatched to any gene: 8. Germline V CDR1 and CDR2: SNHLY, FYNNEI. This CDR3 contains 16 residues. CDR3 DNA: TGTGCCAGCAGTAGAGACAGAGCGGGAGGGTACAATGAGCAGTTCTTC. This sequence encodes CASSRDRAGGYNEQFF.

This clonotype occurred once. The CDR3 carries no conserved terminal phenylalanine or tryptophan, so it likely arises from a read error. The chain combines TRBV9 with TRBJ2-1, with TRBD2 matching 7 bases. The CDR3 totals 15 residues. CDR1 and CDR2 from the germline V gene are SGDLS and YYNGEE. DNA for the CDR3: TGTGCCAGCAGCCCTACCGGGACTACTGACTATGAACAGTTCTCC. Amino acid sequence: CASSPTGTTDYEQFS.

This clonotype showed up just a few times. V usage is TRBV7-9 and J usage is TRBJ2-7; possibly TRBD2 for D (6 bases). V was clipped by 4 bases and J by 4 bases, with 14 bases between them. The CDR3 covers 14 residues. Germline loops: CDR1 SEHNR, CDR2 FQNEAQ (reference sequence). This CDR3 reads CASSWSEEGYEQYV. The CDR3 nucleotides read TGTGCCAGCAGCTGGTCAGAGGAGGGTTACGAGCAGTACGTC.